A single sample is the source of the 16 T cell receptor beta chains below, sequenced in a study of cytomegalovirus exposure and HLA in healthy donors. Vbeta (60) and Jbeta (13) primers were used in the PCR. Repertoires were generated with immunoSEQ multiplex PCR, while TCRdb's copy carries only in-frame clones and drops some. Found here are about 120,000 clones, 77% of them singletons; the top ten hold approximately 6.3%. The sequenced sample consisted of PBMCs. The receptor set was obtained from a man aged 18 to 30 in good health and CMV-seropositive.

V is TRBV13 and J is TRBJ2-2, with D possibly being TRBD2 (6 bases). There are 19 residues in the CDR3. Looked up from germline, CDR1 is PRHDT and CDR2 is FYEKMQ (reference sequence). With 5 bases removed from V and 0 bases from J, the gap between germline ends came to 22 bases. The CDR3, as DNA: TGTGCCAGCAGCCCCCCACCGGGACTGGAAACGACGAACACCGGGGAGCTGTTTTTT. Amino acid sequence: CASSPPPGLETTNTGELFF.

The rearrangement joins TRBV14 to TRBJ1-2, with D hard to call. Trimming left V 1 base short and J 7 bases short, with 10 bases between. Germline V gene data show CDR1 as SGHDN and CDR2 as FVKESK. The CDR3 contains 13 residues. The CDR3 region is CASSQVGYGGYTF. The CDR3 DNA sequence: TGTGCCAGCAGCCAAGTCGGGTATGGTGGCTACACCTTC. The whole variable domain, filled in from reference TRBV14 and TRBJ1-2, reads EAGVTQFPSHSVIEKGQTVTLRCDPISGHDNLYWYRRVMGKEIKFLLHFVKESKQDESGMPNNRFLAERTGGTYSTLKVQPAELEDSGVYFCASSQVGYGGYTFGSGTRLTVV.

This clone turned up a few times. CDR3 sequence (DNA): TGTGCCAGCAGTTTAGAGGACAGGGCCTACAATGAGCAGTTCTTC. The encoded protein is CASSLEDRAYNEQFF. V usage is TRBV28 and J usage is TRBJ2-1; TRBD1 agrees at 8 bases. The germline V gene has CDR1 MDHEN and CDR2 SYDVKM. This CDR3 contains 15 residues. V shed 2 bases, J shed 2 bases, and the junction held 2 bases outside the gene matches. Using reference TRBV28 and TRBJ2-1 for the parts outside the CDR3, the full variable domain is DVKVTQSSRYLVKRTGEKVFLECVQDMDHENMFWYRQDPGLGLRLIYFSYDVKMKEKGDIPEGYSVSREKKERFSLILESASTNQTSMYLCASSLEDRAYNEQFFGPGTRLTVL.

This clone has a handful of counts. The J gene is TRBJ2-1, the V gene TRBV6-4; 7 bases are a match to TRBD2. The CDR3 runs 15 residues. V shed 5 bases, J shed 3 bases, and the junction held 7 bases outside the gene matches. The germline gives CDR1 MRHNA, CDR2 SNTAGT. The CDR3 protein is CASSSRGEDYNEQFF. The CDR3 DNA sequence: TGTGCCAGCAGTTCCCGGGGGGAGGACTACAATGAGCAGTTCTTC.

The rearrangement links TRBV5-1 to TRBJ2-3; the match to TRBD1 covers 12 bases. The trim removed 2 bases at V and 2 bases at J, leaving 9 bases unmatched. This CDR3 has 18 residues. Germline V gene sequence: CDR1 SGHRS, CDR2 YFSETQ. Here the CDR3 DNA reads TGCGCCAGCAGCTTAGGGACAGGGGGCCCGAGACACACAGATACGCAGTATTTT. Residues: CASSLGTGGPRHTDTQYF.

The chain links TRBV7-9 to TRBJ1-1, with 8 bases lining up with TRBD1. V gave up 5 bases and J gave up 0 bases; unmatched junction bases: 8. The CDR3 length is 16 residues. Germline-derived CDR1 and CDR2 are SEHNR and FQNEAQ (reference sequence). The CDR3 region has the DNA TGTGCCAGCAGCCAATCGACAGGGGTCATGAACACTGAAGCTTTCTTT. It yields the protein CASSQSTGVMNTEAFF.

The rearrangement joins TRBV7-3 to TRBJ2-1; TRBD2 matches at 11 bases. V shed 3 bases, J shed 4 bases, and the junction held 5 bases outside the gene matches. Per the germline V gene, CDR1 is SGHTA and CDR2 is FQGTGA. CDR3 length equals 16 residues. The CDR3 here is CASSLTSGALYNEQFF. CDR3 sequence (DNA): TGTGCCAGCAGCTTGACTAGCGGGGCTTTGTACAATGAGCAGTTCTTC.

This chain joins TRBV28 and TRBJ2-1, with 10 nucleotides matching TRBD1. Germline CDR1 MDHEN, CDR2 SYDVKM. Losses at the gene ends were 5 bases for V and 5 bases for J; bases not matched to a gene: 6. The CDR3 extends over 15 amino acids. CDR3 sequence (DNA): TGTGCCAGCAGTCCAGACAGGGGGCGAAACAATGAGCAGTTCTTC. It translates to CASSPDRGRNNEQFF.

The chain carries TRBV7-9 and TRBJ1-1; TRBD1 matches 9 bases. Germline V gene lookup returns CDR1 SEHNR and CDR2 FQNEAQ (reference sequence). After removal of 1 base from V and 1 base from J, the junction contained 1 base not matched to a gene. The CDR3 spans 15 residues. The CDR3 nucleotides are TGTGCCAGCAGCTTAGAGGGACAGGGGAACACTGAAGCTTTCTTT. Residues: CASSLEGQGNTEAFF.

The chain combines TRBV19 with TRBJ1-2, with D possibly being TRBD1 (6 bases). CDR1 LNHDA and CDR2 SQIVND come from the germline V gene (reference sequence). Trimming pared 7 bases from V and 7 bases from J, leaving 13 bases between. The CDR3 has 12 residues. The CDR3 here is CASTTGYFGYTF. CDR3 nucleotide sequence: TGTGCCAGTACTACAGGGTATTTTGGCTACACCTTC.

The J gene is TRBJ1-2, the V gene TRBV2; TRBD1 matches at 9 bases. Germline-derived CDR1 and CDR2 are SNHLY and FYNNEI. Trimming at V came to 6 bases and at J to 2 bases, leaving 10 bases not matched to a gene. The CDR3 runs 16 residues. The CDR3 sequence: CASSEGPGQGNYGYTF. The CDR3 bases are TGTGCCAGCAGCGAGGGTCCGGGACAGGGCAACTATGGCTACACCTTC.

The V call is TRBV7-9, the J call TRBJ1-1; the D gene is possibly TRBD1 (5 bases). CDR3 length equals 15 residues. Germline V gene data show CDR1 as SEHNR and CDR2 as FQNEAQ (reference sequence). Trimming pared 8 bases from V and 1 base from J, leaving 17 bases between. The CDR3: CASSVRAGGNTEAFF. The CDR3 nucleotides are TGTGCCAGCTCTGTACGGGCGGGGGGGAACACTGAAGCTTTCTTT.

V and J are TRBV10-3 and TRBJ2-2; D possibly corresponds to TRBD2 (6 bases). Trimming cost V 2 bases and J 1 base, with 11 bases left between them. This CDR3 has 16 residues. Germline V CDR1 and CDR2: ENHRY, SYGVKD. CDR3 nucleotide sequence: TGTGCCATCAGTGAGCTGGGAGGCAGGAACACCGGGGAGCTGTTTTTT. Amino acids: CAISELGGRNTGELFF.

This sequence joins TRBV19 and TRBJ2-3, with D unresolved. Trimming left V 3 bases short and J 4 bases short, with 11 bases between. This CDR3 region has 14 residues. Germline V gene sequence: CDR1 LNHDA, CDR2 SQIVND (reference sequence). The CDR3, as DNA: TGTGCCAGTAGTATTTCCTTAGTCCCAGATACGCAGTATTTT. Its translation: CASSISLVPDTQYF. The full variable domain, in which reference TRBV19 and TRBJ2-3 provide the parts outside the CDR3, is DGGITQSPKYLFRKEGQNVTLSCEQNLNHDAMYWYRQDPGQGLRLIYYSQIVNDFQKGDIAEGYSVSREKKESFPLTVTSAQKNPTAFYLCASSISLVPDTQYFGPGTRLTVL.

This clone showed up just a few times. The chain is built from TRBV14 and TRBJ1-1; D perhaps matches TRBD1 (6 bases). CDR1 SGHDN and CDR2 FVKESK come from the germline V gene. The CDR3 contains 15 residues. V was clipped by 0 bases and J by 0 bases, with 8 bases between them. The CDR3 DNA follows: TGTGCCAGCAGCCAAGATACAGGGATGAACACTGAAGCTTTCTTT. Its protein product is CASSQDTGMNTEAFF.

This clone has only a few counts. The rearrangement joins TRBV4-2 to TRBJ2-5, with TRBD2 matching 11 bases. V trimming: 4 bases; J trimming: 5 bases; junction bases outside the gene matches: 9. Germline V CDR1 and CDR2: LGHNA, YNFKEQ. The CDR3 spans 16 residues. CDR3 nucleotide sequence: TGTGCCAGCAGCCGCCTAGCGGGGGGCCGGGGCGAGACCCAGTACTTC. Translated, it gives CASSRLAGGRGETQYF.